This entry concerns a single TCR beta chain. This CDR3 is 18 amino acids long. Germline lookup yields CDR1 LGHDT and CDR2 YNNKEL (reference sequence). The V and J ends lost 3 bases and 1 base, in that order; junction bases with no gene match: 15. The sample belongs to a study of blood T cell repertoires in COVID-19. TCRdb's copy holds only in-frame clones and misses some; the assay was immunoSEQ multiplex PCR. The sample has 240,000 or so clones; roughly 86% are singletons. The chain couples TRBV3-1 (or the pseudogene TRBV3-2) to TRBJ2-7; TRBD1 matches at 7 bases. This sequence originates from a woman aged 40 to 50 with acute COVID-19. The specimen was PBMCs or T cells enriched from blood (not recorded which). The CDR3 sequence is CASSHDTPGQEPSYEQYF. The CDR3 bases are TGTGCCAGCAGCCACGATACCCCAGGACAGGAGCCATCCTACGAGCAGTACTTC.